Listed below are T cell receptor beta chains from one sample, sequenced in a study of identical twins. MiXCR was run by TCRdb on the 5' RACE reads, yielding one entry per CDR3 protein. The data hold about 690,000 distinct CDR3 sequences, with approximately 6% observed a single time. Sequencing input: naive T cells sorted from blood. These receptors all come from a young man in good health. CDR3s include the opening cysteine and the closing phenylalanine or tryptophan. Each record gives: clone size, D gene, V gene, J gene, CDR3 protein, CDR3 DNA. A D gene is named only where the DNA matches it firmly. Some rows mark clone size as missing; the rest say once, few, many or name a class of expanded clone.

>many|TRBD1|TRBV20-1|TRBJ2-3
CSARDRTGGGGTDTQYF
TGCAGTGCTAGAGATAGGACAGGGGGCGGAGGCACAGATACGCAGTATTTT
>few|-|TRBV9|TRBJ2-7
CASSVGQGRGPGEQYF
TGTGCCAGCAGCGTAGGTCAGGGGCGGGGCCCCGGCGAGCAGTACTTC
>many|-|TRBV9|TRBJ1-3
CASSPDPSSGNTIYF
TGTGCCAGCAGCCCGGACCCATCCTCTGGAAACACCATATATTTT
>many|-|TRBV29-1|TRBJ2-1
CSVETETYNEQFF
TGCAGCGTTGAAACAGAAACCTACAATGAGCAGTTCTTC
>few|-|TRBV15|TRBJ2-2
CATSRDSSNTGELFF
TGTGCCACCAGCAGAGATTCCTCAAACACCGGGGAGCTGTTTTTT
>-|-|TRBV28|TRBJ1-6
CASSSPGVPLHF
TGTGCCAGCAGTTCCCCTGGGGTACCCCTCCACTTT
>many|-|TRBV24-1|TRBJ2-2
CATSALSGVNTGELFF
TGTGCCACCAGTGCTCTCTCCGGGGTGAACACCGGGGAGCTGTTTTTT
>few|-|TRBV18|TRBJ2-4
CASSPATGKNIQYF
TGTGCCAGCTCACCAGCAACGGGGAAAAACATTCAGTACTTC
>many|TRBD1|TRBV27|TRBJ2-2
CASSRGQGYTGELFF
TGTGCCAGCAGTAGGGGACAGGGTTACACCGGGGAGCTGTTTTTT
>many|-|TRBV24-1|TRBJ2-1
CATSDLRNEQFF
TGTGCCACCAGTGATTTGCGCAATGAGCAGTTCTTC
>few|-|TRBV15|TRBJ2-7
CATSVGGNSYEQYF
TGTGCCACCAGCGTCGGGGGAAACTCCTACGAGCAGTACTTC
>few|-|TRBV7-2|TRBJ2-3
CASSLAPLDTDTQYF
TGTGCCAGCAGCTTAGCGCCCCTCGACACAGATACGCAGTATTTT
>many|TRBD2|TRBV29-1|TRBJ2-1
CSAPPGLAGNSYNEQFF
TGCAGCGCGCCACCGGGACTAGCGGGAAACTCCTACAATGAGCAGTTCTTC
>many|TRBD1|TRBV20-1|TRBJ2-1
CSARAPGQSDNEQFF
TGCAGTGCTAGGGCCCCGGGACAGAGTGACAATGAGCAGTTCTTC
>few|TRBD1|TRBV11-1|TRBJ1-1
CASSLEIGRGAEKNTEAFF
TGTGCCAGCAGCTTAGAAATCGGCAGGGGGGCTGAGAAGAACACTGAAGCTTTCTTT
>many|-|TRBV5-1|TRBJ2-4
CASSLPGALAKNIQYF
TGCGCCAGCAGCTTGCCTGGGGCACTAGCCAAAAACATTCAGTACTTC
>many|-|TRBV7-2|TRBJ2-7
CASSWGRDRSYEQYF
TGTGCCAGCAGCTGGGGTCGTGACCGCTCCTACGAGCAGTACTTC
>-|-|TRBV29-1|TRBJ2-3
CSVVKGFPLITDTQYF
TGCAGCGTTGTAAAGGGGTTCCCCCTGATCACAGATACGCAGTATTTT
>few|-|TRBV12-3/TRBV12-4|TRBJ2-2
CASSLTSSNTGELFF
TGTGCCAGCAGTTTGACTAGTTCGAACACCGGGGAGCTGTTTTTT
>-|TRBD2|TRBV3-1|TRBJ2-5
CASSQWTSGRSETQYF
TGTGCCAGCAGCCAATGGACTAGCGGGAGGTCGGAGACCCAGTACTTC
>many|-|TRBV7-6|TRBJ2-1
CASSSGLEQFF
TGTGCCAGCAGCTCTGGACTAGAGCAGTTCTTC
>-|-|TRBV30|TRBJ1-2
CAWGEGRGGYTF
TGTGCCTGGGGCGAGGGGAGGGGGGGCTACACCTTC
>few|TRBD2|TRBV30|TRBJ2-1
CACGSASYNEQFF
TGTGCTTGCGGGAGCGCTTCCTACAATGAGCAGTTCTTC
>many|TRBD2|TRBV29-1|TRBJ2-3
CSVGLAQGTDTQYF
TGCAGCGTGGGACTAGCGCAAGGTACAGATACGCAGTATTTT
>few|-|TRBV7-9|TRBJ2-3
CASSSTVELDTQYF
TGTGCCAGCAGCTCGACAGTCGAATTGGATACGCAGTATTTT
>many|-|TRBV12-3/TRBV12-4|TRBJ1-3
CASSQHASGNTIYF
TGTGCCAGCAGCCAACACGCGTCCGGAAACACCATATATTTT
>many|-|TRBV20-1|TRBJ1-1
CSARDSQGTEAFF
TGCAGTGCTAGAGATAGCCAGGGGACTGAAGCTTTCTTT
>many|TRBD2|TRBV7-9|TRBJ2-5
CASSLAPTSWQETQYF
TGTGCCAGCAGCTTAGCACCGACTAGCTGGCAAGAGACCCAGTACTTC
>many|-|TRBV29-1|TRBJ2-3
CSVDGRDSSTDTQYF
TGCAGCGTTGACGGGCGGGACTCAAGCACAGATACGCAGTATTTT
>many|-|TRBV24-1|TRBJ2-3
CATGRTDPDTQYF
TGTGCCACCGGAAGGACAGACCCAGATACGCAGTATTTT
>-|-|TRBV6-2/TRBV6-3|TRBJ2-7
CASSYSNIDSSYEQYF
TGTGCCAGCAGTTACTCGAACATAGACAGCTCCTACGAGCAGTACTTC
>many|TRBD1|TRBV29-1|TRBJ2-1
CSVDGAGGQNEQFF
TGCAGCGTTGATGGGGCAGGGGGCCAAAATGAGCAGTTCTTC
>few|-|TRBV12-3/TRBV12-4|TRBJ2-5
CASSSTPQETQYF
TGTGCCAGCAGTTCGACCCCTCAAGAGACCCAGTACTTC
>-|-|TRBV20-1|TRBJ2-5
CSARARLAIQTQYF
TGCAGTGCTAGAGCCCGTCTAGCGATTCAGACCCAGTACTTC
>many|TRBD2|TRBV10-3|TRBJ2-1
CAISARGAYNEQFF
TGTGCCATCAGTGCCCGGGGGGCCTACAATGAGCAGTTCTTC
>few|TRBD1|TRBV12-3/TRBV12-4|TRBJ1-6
CASREGQINNSPLHF
TGTGCCAGCAGGGAGGGACAGATAAATAATTCACCCCTCCACTTT
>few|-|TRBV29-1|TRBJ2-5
CSVRGDQETQYF
TGCAGCGTTCGTGGGGACCAAGAGACCCAGTACTTC
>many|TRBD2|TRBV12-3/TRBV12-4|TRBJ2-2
CASRKAGNTGELFF
TGTGCCAGCAGAAAAGCGGGAAACACCGGGGAGCTGTTTTTT
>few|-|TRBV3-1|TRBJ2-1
CASSQDFLEREQFF
TGTGCCAGCAGCCAAGACTTCTTGGAGCGGGAGCAGTTCTTC
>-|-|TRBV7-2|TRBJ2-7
CASSLDGILNYEQYF
TGTGCCAGCAGCTTAGACGGGATCCTCAACTACGAGCAGTACTTC
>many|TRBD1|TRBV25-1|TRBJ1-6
CASSDRQGVSPLHF
TGTGCCAGCAGTGATCGACAGGGGGTCTCACCCCTCCACTTT
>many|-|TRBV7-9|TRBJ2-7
CASSSRPGYEQYF
TGTGCCAGCAGCTCCCGACCAGGGTACGAGCAGTACTTC
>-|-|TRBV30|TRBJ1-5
CAWSVWRTSGSNQPQHF
TGTGCCTGGAGTGTATGGCGGACTTCAGGGAGCAATCAGCCCCAGCATTTT
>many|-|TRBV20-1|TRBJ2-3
CSASYSTNTDTQYF
TGCAGTGCTAGTTACTCGACTAACACAGATACGCAGTATTTT
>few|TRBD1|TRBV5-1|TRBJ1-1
CASSVQQGGTEAFF
TGCGCCAGCAGCGTCCAACAGGGGGGCACTGAAGCTTTCTTT
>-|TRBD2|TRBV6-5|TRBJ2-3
CASSYSLGGRSLDTQYF
TGTGCCAGCAGTTATTCACTGGGGGGGAGGAGTTTAGATACGCAGTATTTT
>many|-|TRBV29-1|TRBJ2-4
CSVVGRAAKNIQYF
TGCAGCGTTGTGGGGCGGGCAGCCAAAAACATTCAGTACTTC
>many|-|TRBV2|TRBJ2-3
CASIRGRTDTQYF
TGTGCCAGCATCCGGGGCAGGACAGATACGCAGTATTTT
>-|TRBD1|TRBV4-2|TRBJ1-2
CASSQDGWQGQSYTF
TGTGCCAGCAGCCAAGATGGGTGGCAGGGACAGAGCTACACCTTC
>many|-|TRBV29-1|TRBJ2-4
CSVSSRGPPYDIQYF
TGCAGCGTTTCAAGCAGGGGCCCTCCGTATGACATTCAGTACTTC
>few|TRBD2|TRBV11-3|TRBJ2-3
CASSLVAGGVKDTQYF
TGTGCCAGCAGCTTAGTAGCGGGAGGAGTAAAAGATACGCAGTATTTT
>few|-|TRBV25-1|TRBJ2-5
CASSELGTQYF
TGTGCCAGCAGTGAATTAGGGACCCAGTACTTC